This T cell receptor (beta chain) emerged from a study of blood T cells in healthy people across ages. A second PCR of 7 to 11 cycles used a sample-barcoded 5' primer and a J-beta primer mix. TCRdb processed the 5' RACE reads anew with MiXCR; each CDR3 protein has one entry. The sample gives about a million distinct CDR3 sequences, roughly 50% of which show up once; around a fifth is in the top ten. This clonotype was found a few times. The donors, aged 6 to 90, were healthy Caucasians from Russia. Per sample, at least 6 micrograms of total RNA were extracted. The specimen was blood. The receptor's source is a woman in her sixties or seventies in good health.

In nucleotides, the CDR3 is TGTGCCATTTCTGGCGGGAGTGGCTACGAGCAGTACTTC. Protein sequence: CAISGGSGYEQYF. The chain is built from TRBV10-3 and TRBJ2-7, with 7 bases fitting TRBD2. Germline-derived CDR1 and CDR2 are ENHRY and SYGVKD. This CDR3 is 13 amino acids long. Unmatched junction bases numbered 8, after V lost 9 bases and J lost 3 bases.